Listed below are T cell receptor beta chains from one sample, sequenced in a study of T cells in Graves' hyperthyroidism and ophthalmopathy. One entry per CDR3 protein results from TCRdb running MiXCR on the multiplex PCR reads. The data hold 650,000 to 750,000 distinct CDR3 sequences, with roughly 15% observed a single time. Material: blood. All receptors derive from a woman under 30 with Graves' hyperthyroidism. Both conserved end residues are trimmed from each CDR3. The size field is filled for only some rows; it gives once, few, many or a size class.

V	size	J	CDR3
TRBV10-3	many	TRBJ2-7	AISDPAGTYEQY
TRBV18	many	TRBJ2-3	ASSPQEVTDTQY
TRBV3-1	many	TRBJ2-7	ASSHAGQGTPYEQY
TRBV11-2	many	TRBJ2-2	ASSLGYKEVAGANTGELF
TRBV5-4	many	TRBJ2-3	ASSLAPLNSGLASTDTQY
TRBV3-1	many	TRBJ2-3	ASSPISIVGTDTQY
TRBV3-1	-	TRBJ2-7	ASSQVTRYEQY
TRBV20-1	many	TRBJ2-7	SARDRSTSSYEQY
TRBV20-1	once	TRBJ2-7	SAPAKTHYEQY
TRBV20-1	few	TRBJ2-5	SARKFLAGEETQY
TRBV2	-	TRBJ1-6	ASSDLQGNSPLH
TRBV28	many	TRBJ2-3	ASSPLSVAGTDTQY
TRBV29-1	-	TRBJ1-3	SVRYSGNTIY
TRBV13	few	TRBJ1-1	ASSLSPVGMSEAF
TRBV9	-	TRBJ2-7	ASSVEAGGPDEQY
TRBV30	many	TRBJ1-1	AWSVGGWTEAF
TRBV11-2	many	TRBJ2-2	ASSRVPGLAGVNTGELF
TRBV12-3/TRBV12-4	many	TRBJ1-5	ASSQGGEVNQPQH
TRBV24-1	-	TRBJ2-1	ATSDLGRAGDEQF
TRBV20-1	-	TRBJ2-5	SARVWRAGQETQY
TRBV6-1	-	TRBJ2-2	ASSSARGWNTGELF
TRBV6-1	few	TRBJ1-5	ASSSTGGWDQPQH
TRBV9	-	TRBJ2-3	ASSVGGYTQY
TRBV15	-	TRBJ2-1	ATSRGGTSIEQF
TRBV7-9	few	TRBJ2-1	ASSLEPNEQF
TRBV12-3/TRBV12-4	few	TRBJ2-1	ASYPASGSRDEQF
TRBV5-1	-	TRBJ2-6	ASSFRQGAGGANVLT
TRBV7-9	few	TRBJ2-4	ASSPMGREAAKNIQY
TRBV20-1	-	TRBJ2-7	SAIRGGGIGLYEQY
TRBV14	-	TRBJ2-1	ASSPLAGGLPVNEQF
TRBV10-2	few	TRBJ1-2	ASSETKANYGYT
TRBV29-1	few	TRBJ2-7	SVVSGAGYEQY
TRBV20-1	many	TRBJ1-2	SAPGGGDYGYT
TRBV7-2	many	TRBJ1-3	ASSLVTVGIPTGLRSDGNTIY
TRBV9	many	TRBJ1-5	ASSKRDRGPYSNQPQH
TRBV27	-	TRBJ2-7	ASSLSPFLAGGYEQY